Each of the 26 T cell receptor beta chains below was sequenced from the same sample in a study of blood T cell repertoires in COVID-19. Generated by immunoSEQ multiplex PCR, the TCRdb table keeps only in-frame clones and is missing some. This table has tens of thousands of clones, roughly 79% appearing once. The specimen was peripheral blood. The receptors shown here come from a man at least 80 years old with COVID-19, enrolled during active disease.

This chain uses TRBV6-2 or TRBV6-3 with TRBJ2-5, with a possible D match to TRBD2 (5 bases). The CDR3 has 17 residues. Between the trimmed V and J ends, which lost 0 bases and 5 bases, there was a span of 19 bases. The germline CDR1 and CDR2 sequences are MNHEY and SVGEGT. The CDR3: CASSYSRGYGARETQYF. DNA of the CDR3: TGTGCCAGCAGTTACTCTCGAGGGTATGGAGCGCGGGAGACCCAGTACTTC.

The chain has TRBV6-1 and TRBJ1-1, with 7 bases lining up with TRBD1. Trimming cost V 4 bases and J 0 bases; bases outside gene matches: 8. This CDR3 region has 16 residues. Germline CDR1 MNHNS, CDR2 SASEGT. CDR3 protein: CASSGQGGLMNTEAFF. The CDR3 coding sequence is TGTGCCAGCAGTGGACAGGGCGGCTTGATGAACACTGAAGCTTTCTTT.

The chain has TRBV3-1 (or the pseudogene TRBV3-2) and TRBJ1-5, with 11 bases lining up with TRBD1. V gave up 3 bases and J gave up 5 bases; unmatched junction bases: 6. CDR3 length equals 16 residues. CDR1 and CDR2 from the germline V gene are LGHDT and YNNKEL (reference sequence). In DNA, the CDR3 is TGTGCCAGCAGCCATAACCCGGGACAGGGGGATCAGCCCCAGCATTTT. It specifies CASSHNPGQGDQPQHF.

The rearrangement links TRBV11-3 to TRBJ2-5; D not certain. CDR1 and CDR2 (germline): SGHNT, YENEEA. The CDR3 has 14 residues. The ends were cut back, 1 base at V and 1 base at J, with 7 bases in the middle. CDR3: CASSLAGAQETQYF. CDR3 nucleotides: TGTGCCAGCAGCTTAGCCGGAGCCCAAGAGACCCAGTACTTC.

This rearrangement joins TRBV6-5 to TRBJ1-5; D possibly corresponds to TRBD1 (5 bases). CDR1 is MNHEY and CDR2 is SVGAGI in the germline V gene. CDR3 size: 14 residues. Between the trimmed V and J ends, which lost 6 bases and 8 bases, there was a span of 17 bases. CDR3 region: CASSRDPEGEPQHF. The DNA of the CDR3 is TGTGCCAGCAGCCGGGACCCGGAGGGTGAGCCCCAGCATTTT.

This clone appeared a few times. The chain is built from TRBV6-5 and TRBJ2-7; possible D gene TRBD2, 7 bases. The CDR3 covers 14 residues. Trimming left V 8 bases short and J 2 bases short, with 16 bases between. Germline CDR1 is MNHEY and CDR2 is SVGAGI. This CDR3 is CASAGAGMAYEQYF. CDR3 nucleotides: TGTGCCAGCGCGGGGGCAGGGATGGCCTACGAGCAGTACTTC.

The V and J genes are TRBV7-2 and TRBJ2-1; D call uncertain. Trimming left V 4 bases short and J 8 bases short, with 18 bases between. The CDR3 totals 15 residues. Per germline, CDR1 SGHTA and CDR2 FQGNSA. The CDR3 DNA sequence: TGTGCCAGCAGCTATGGCGGCCCCCGCACTTATGAGCAGTTCTTC. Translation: CASSYGGPRTYEQFF.

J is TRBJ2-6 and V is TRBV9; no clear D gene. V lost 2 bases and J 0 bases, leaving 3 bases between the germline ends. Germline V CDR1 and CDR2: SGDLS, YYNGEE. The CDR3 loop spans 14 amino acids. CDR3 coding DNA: TGTGCCAGCAGCGTCAGCTCTGGGGCCAACGTCCTGACTTTC. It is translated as CASSVSSGANVLTF.

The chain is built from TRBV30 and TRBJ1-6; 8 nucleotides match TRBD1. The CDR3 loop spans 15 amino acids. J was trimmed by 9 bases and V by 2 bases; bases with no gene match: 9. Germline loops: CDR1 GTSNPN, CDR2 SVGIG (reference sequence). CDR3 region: CAWSLSDRESSPLHF. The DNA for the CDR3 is TGTGCCTGGAGTCTTTCGGACAGGGAGTCTTCACCCCTCCACTTT.

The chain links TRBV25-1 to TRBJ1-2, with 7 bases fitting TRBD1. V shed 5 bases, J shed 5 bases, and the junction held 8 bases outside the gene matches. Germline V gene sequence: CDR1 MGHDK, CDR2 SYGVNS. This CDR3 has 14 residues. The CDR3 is CASSPRTGAYGYTF. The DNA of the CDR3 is TGTGCCAGCAGTCCTCGGACAGGTGCTTATGGCTACACCTTC.

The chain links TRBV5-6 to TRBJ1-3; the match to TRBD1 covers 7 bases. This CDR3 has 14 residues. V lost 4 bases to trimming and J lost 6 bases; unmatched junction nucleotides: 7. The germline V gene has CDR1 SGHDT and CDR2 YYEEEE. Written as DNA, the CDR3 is TGTGCCAGCAGCGGGGGACAGTACACAAACACCATATATTTT. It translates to CASSGGQYTNTIYF. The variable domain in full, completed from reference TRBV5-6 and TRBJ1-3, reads DAGVTQSPTHLIKTRGQQVTLRCSPKSGHDTVSWYQQALGQGPQFIFQYYEEEERQRGNFPDRFSGHQFPNYSSELNVNALLLGDSALYLCASSGGQYTNTIYFGEGSWLTVV.

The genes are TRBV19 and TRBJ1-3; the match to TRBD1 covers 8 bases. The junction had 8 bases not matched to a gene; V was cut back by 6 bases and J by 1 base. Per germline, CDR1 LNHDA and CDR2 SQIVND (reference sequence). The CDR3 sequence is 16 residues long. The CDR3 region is CASRSQGVLSGNTIYF. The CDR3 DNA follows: TGTGCCAGTAGGTCACAGGGGGTCTTGTCTGGAAACACCATATATTTT. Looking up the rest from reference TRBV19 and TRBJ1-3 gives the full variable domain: DGGITQSPKYLFRKEGQNVTLSCEQNLNHDAMYWYRQDPGQGLRLIYYSQIVNDFQKGDIAEGYSVSREKKESFPLTVTSAQKNPTAFYLCASRSQGVLSGNTIYFGEGSWLTVV.

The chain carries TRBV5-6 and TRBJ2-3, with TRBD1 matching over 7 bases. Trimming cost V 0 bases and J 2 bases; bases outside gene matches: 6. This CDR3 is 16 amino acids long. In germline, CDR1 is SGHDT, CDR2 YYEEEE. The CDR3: CASSLEQRGLTDTQYF. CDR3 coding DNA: TGTGCCAGCAGCTTGGAACAAAGGGGGCTCACAGATACGCAGTATTTT.

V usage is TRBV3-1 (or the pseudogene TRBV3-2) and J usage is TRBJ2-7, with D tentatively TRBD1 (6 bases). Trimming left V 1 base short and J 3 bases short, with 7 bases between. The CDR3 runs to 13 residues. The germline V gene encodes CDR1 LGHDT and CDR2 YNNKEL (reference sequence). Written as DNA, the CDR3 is TGTGCCAGCAGCCAAGGCAGGGGCTACGAGCAGTACTTC. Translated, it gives CASSQGRGYEQYF.

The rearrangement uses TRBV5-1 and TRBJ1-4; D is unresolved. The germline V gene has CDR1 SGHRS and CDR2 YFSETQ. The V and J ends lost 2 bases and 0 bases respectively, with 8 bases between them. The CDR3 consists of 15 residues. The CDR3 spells CASSLAGTTNEKLFF. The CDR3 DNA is TGCGCCAGCAGCTTAGCCGGTACAACTAATGAAAAACTGTTTTTT.

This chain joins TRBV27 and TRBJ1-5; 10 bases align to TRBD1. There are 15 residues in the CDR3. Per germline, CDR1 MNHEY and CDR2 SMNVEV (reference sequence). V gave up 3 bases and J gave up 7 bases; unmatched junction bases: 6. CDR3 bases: TGTGCCAGCAGTTTGGGGGGACAGGGGAGCCAGCCCCAGCATTTT. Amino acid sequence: CASSLGGQGSQPQHF.

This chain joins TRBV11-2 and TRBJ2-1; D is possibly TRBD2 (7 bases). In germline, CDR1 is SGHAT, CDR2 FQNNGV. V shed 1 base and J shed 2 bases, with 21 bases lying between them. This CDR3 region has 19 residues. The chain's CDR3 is CASSLGRNREAGPYNEQFF. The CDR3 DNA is TGTGCCAGCAGCTTAGGACGCAACAGGGAAGCGGGACCCTACAATGAGCAGTTCTTC.

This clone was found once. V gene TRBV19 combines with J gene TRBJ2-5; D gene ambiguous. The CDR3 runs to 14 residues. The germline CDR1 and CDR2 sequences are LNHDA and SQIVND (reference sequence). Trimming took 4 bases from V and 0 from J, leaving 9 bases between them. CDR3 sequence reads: CASSKRHNQETQYF. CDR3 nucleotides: TGTGCCAGTAGTAAGAGGCACAACCAAGAGACCCAGTACTTC.

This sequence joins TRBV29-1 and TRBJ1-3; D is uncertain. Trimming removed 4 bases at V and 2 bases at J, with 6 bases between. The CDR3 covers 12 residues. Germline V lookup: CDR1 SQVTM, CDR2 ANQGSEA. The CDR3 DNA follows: TGCAGCGTTGCCGGGGCTGGAAACACCATATATTTT. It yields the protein CSVAGAGNTIYF.

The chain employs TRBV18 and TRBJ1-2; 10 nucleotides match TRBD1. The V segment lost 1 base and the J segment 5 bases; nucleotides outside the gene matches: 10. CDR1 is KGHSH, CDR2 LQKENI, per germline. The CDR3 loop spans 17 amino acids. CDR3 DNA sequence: TGTGCCAGCTCACCACGGACAGGGGGAGAGGGACCGTATGGCTACACCTTC. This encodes CASSPRTGGEGPYGYTF.

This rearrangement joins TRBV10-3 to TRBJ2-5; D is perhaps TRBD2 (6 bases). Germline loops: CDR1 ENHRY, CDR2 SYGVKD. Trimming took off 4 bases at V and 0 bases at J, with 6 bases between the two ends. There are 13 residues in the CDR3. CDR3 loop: CAISGDYQETQYF. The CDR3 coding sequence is TGTGCCATCAGTGGGGACTACCAAGAGACCCAGTACTTC.

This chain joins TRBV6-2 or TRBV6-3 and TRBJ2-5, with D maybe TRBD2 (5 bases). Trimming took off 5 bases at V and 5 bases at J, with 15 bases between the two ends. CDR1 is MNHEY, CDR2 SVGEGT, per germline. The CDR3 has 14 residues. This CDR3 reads CASSLLDWKETQYF. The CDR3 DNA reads TGTGCCAGCAGTCTACTAGATTGGAAGGAGACCCAGTACTTC.

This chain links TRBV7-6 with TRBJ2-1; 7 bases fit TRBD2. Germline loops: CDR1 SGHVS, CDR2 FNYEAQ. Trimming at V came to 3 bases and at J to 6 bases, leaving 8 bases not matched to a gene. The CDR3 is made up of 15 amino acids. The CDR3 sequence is CASSFWGRVGNEQFF. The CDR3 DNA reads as TGTGCCAGCAGCTTTTGGGGGAGGGTGGGCAATGAGCAGTTCTTC.

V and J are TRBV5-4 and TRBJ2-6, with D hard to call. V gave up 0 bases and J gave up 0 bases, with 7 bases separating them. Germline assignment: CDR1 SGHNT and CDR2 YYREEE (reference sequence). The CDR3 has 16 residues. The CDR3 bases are TGTGCCAGCAGCTTGGACAGAGACTCTGGGGCCAACGTCCTGACTTTC. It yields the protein CASSLDRDSGANVLTF.

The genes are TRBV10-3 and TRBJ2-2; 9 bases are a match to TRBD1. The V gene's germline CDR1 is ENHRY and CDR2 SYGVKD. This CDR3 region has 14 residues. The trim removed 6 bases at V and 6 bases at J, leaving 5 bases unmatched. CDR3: CAIRGQGMAGELFF. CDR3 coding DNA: TGTGCCATCAGAGGACAGGGGATGGCCGGGGAGCTGTTTTTT.

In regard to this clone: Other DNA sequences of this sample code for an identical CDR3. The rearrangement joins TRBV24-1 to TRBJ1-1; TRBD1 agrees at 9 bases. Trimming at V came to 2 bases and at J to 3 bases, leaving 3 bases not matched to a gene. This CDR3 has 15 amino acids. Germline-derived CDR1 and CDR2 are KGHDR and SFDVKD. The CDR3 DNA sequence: TGTGCCACCAGTGATTCCCGGACAGGGGACACTGAAGCTTTCTTT. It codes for CATSDSRTGDTEAFF.